The 23 T cell receptor beta chains listed next were all sequenced from one sample in a study of early T cells in non-severe SARS-CoV-2 infection. TCRdb called the 5' RACE reads again in MiXCR, with one record for every CDR3 protein. The sample gives approximately 23,000 distinct CDR3 sequences, 4% to 5% of which show up once; approximately 4% is in the top ten. The specimen sequenced was whole blood. Source of these receptors: an adult who was a healthcare worker with PCR-confirmed SARS-CoV-2 infection or an uninfected control (not recorded which).

This clonotype was seen only a few times. V is TRBV5-1 and J is TRBJ2-5; 9 nucleotides agree with TRBD2. V lost 0 bases to trimming and J lost 2 bases; unmatched junction nucleotides: 8. The CDR3 extends over 17 amino acids. Germline CDR1 is SGHRS and CDR2 is YFSETQ. The CDR3 is CASSLGLAGLLQETQYF. The CDR3 DNA reads TGCGCCAGCAGCTTGGGGCTAGCGGGGCTTCTACAAGAGACCCAGTACTTC.

This clonotype was seen many times. The genes are TRBV20-1 and TRBJ2-2; 11 bases line up with TRBD2. This CDR3 has 18 residues. Trimming took 1 base from V and 4 from J; bases not matched to a gene: 11. Looked up from germline, CDR1 is DFQATT and CDR2 is SNEGSKA (reference sequence). The CDR3: CSARGLAGGRFFTGELFF. DNA of the CDR3: TGCAGTGCTAGAGGTCTAGCGGGGGGCCGGTTTTTCACCGGGGAGCTGTTTTTT.

This clonotype was seen a few times. The chain uses TRBV3-1 and TRBJ2-3; unclear D gene. The germline V gene has CDR1 LGHDT and CDR2 YNNKEL (reference sequence). This CDR3 contains 18 residues. Trimming left V 4 bases short and J 0 bases short, with 20 bases between. CDR3 coding DNA: TGTGCCAGCAGCCCTCTTCCGCTGGACGGGCAGAGCACAGATACGCAGTATTTT. Its translation: CASSPLPLDGQSTDTQYF.

The table lists this clonotype with many counts. This chain joins TRBV20-1 and TRBJ2-3, with D unclear. The germline gives CDR1 DFQATT, CDR2 SNEGSKA (reference sequence). V lost 3 bases, J lost 2 bases, and 9 bases lay in between. The CDR3 has 13 residues. CDR3 loop: CSASRATTDTQYF. The CDR3 region has the DNA TGCAGTGCTAGTCGGGCCACCACAGATACGCAGTATTTT.

This clonotype showed up many times. The chain has TRBV14 and TRBJ2-2; the match to TRBD1 covers 8 bases. The germline V gene has CDR1 SGHDN and CDR2 FVKESK. This CDR3 spans 15 amino acids. With V trimmed by 3 bases and J by 1 base, 1 base remained unmatched. Here the CDR3 DNA reads TGTGCCAGCAGCCAGACAGGGGAGAACACCGGGGAGCTGTTTTTT. This translates into CASSQTGENTGELFF.

This clonotype was counted only a few times. The gene calls are TRBV18 and TRBJ2-2, with TRBD2 matching over 12 bases. The germline gives CDR1 KGHSH, CDR2 LQKENI. The CDR3 totals 17 residues. Trimming removed 4 bases from V and 6 bases from J; junction bases left unmatched: 9. The CDR3 DNA follows: TGTGCCAGCTCACAACTAGCGGGAGGACCCATCGCCGGGGAGCTGTTTTTT. Its translation is CASSQLAGGPIAGELFF.

At least ten counts were recorded for this clonotype. The CDR3 is CAWSVFRRPYEQYF. As DNA, the CDR3 is TGTGCCTGGAGTGTATTCCGGAGACCCTACGAGCAGTACTTC. The gene calls are TRBV30 and TRBJ2-7; D uncertain. Trimming shortened V by 0 bases and J by 2 bases, and 11 bases separated the two germline ends. The CDR3 is made up of 14 amino acids. Germline V gene data show CDR1 as GTSNPN and CDR2 as SVGIG (reference sequence).

This clonotype is deemed medium-sized. This chain links TRBV27 with TRBJ1-2; D is ambiguous. The germline V and J ends were trimmed by 3 bases and 8 bases, with 19 bases remaining between them. The CDR3 is 15 amino acids. Per the germline V gene, CDR1 is MNHEY and CDR2 is SMNVEV (reference sequence). The CDR3 sequence: CASSFTAAGSLGYTF. CDR3 bases: TGTGCCAGCAGTTTCACCGCAGCTGGTTCTTTGGGCTACACCTTC.

This clonotype appeared many times. V and J are TRBV14 and TRBJ2-2; D is unclear. The CDR3 runs 16 residues. V lost 2 bases, J lost 1 base, and 11 bases lay in between. The germline CDR1 and CDR2 sequences are SGHDN and FVKESK. CDR3 sequence: CASSQFEVWNTGELFF. The CDR3 DNA follows: TGTGCCAGCAGCCAATTTGAGGTGTGGAACACCGGGGAGCTGTTTTTT. Using reference TRBV14 and TRBJ2-2 for the parts outside the CDR3, the full variable domain is EAGVTQFPSHSVIEKGQTVTLRCDPISGHDNLYWYRRVMGKEIKFLLHFVKESKQDESGMPNNRFLAERTGGTYSTLKVQPAELEDSGVYFCASSQFEVWNTGELFFGEGSRLTVL.

This clonotype was observed at least ten times. V and J are TRBV5-1 and TRBJ2-5; D is ambiguous. The ends were cut back, 7 bases at V and 2 bases at J, with 24 bases in the middle. CDR3 length: 17 amino acids. Germline V gene sequence: CDR1 SGHRS, CDR2 YFSETQ. CDR3 amino acids: CASRVLDGFRIQETQYF. In DNA, the CDR3 is TGCGCCAGCCGGGTTCTTGACGGTTTCAGGATTCAAGAGACCCAGTACTTC.

Only a few counts were recorded for this clonotype. The chain recombines TRBV4-2 with TRBJ2-4, with 9 nucleotides matching TRBD2. The CDR3 runs 18 residues. Germline V gene data show CDR1 as LGHNA and CDR2 as YNFKEQ. Losses at the gene ends were 0 bases for V and 2 bases for J; bases not matched to a gene: 8. The CDR3 DNA reads TGTGCCAGCAGCCAAGAATTTCTGCTAGCGGGAACCAAAAACATTCAGTACTTC. As protein: CASSQEFLLAGTKNIQYF.

This clonotype was detected ten times or more. The genes are TRBV5-1 and TRBJ2-1, with 7 bases that match TRBD1. The CDR3 extends over 14 amino acids. Germline CDR1 and CDR2: SGHRS and YFSETQ. V was clipped by 2 bases and J by 1 base; unmatched bases: 0. The CDR3 sequence is CASSLQGSYNEQFF. In DNA form, the CDR3 reads TGCGCCAGCAGCTTACAGGGGTCCTACAATGAGCAGTTCTTC. The variable domain in full, with the rest retrieved from reference TRBV5-1 and TRBJ2-1, is KAGVTQTPRYLIKTRGQQVTLSCSPISGHRSVSWYQQTPGQGLQFLFEYFSETQRNKGNFPGRFSGRQFSNSRSEMNVSTLELGDSALYLCASSLQGSYNEQFFGPGTRLTVL.

This clonotype was detected only a few times. This rearrangement joins TRBV28 to TRBJ2-5; D is perhaps TRBD2 (5 bases). CDR3 size: 14 residues. Germline V gives CDR1 MDHEN, CDR2 SYDVKM. V was shortened by 5 bases and J by 4 bases, with 14 bases between the two germline ends. CDR3 amino acids: CASSPGNRGETQYF. As DNA, the CDR3 is TGTGCCAGCAGTCCCGGGAACCGGGGAGAGACCCAGTACTTC.

In this sample, this clonotype turned up a few times. The chain is built from TRBV3-1 and TRBJ2-7, with 12 bases lining up with TRBD2. Germline CDR1 and CDR2: LGHDT and YNNKEL (reference sequence). V lost 2 bases and J lost 6; bases outside the gene matches: 5. This CDR3 has 15 residues. CDR3 protein: CASSQRRTSGVEQYF. CDR3 sequence (DNA): TGTGCCAGCAGCCAACGACGGACTAGCGGGGTCGAGCAGTACTTC.

At least ten counts were recorded for this clonotype. V is TRBV5-5 and J is TRBJ1-4; no firm D call. CDR3 length equals 14 residues. V lost 5 bases and J lost 0, with 8 bases in between. Germline V gives CDR1 SGHKS, CDR2 YYEKEE (reference sequence). CDR3 loop: CASRGPATNEKLFF. The CDR3 nucleotides read TGTGCCAGCAGGGGCCCTGCAACTAATGAAAAACTGTTTTTT.

This clonotype appeared a few times. The CDR3 protein is CASNPPSEYNEQFF. CDR3 in DNA: TGTGCCAGCAACCCCCCGTCCGAGTACAATGAGCAGTTCTTC. This chain uses TRBV7-9 with TRBJ2-1; D call uncertain. V lost 7 bases to trimming and J lost 4 bases, with 14 bases between them. The V gene's germline CDR1 is SEHNR and CDR2 FQNEAQ (reference sequence). The CDR3 spans 14 residues.

At least ten counts were recorded for this clonotype. V usage is TRBV12-3 or TRBV12-4 and J usage is TRBJ1-6, with 8 bases that match TRBD1. Trimming cost V 3 bases and J 10 bases; bases outside gene matches: 11. The CDR3 has 16 residues. CDR3 protein: CASSFMGRGLFSPLHF. CDR3 in DNA: TGTGCCAGCAGTTTCATGGGCAGGGGGCTATTCTCACCCCTCCACTTT.

This clonotype has ten or more counts. The genes are TRBV12-3 or TRBV12-4 and TRBJ2-1; 11 bases line up with TRBD2. The length of the CDR3 is 15 residues. V gave up 1 base and J gave up 10 bases; unmatched junction bases: 6. The DNA of the CDR3 is TGTGCCAGCAGTTTAGTAGCGGGGGGGCCCCGAGAGCAGTTCTTC. As protein: CASSLVAGGPREQFF.

This clonotype came up many times. The chain carries TRBV27 and TRBJ2-2; a weak D match, TRBD1 (6 bases). CDR1 is MNHEY and CDR2 is SMNVEV in the germline V gene (reference sequence). Between the trimmed V and J ends, which lost 2 bases and 7 bases, there was a span of 14 bases. The CDR3 loop spans 15 amino acids. The CDR3 coding sequence is TGTGCCAGCAGTTTAATTGGGGGCGCGTTCGGGGAGCTGTTTTTT. It codes for CASSLIGGAFGELFF.

This chain joins TRBV5-1 and TRBJ2-7, with 9 positions matching TRBD2. The CDR3 covers 15 residues. Germline V CDR1 and CDR2: SGHRS, YFSETQ. The junction had 6 bases not matched to a gene; V was cut back by 0 bases and J by 5 bases. Here the CDR3 reads CASSLDPAGGNEQYF. In nucleotides, the CDR3 is TGCGCCAGCAGCTTGGATCCAGCGGGGGGAAACGAGCAGTACTTC.

This clonotype was picked up a small number of times. The chain is built from TRBV9 and TRBJ1-4; 8 nucleotides agree with TRBD1. V shed 3 bases, J shed 6 bases, and the junction held 7 bases outside the gene matches. This CDR3 comprises 15 residues. Germline-derived CDR1 and CDR2 are SGDLS and YYNGEE. In DNA form, the CDR3 reads TGTGCCAGCAGCGGCAGTGGACAGGGAGATGAAAAACTGTTTTTT. Translation: CASSGSGQGDEKLFF.

Many counts were recorded for this clonotype. The CDR3 DNA sequence: TGTGCCAGCAGTGAAGCCCCGGCCGGGTTCTCACCCCTCCACTTT. Translated, it gives CASSEAPAGFSPLHF. The chain couples TRBV2 to TRBJ1-6; D not certain. Germline assignment: CDR1 SNHLY and CDR2 FYNNEI. The ends were cut back, 0 bases at V and 10 bases at J, with 13 bases in the middle. This CDR3 has 15 amino acids.

This clonotype turned up a few times. J is TRBJ2-3 and V is TRBV29-1; TRBD2 matches at 8 bases. V trimming: 4 bases; J trimming: 4 bases; junction bases outside the gene matches: 4. Germline values: CDR1 SQVTM, CDR2 ANQGSEA. The CDR3 totals 13 residues. The chain's CDR3 is CSVGTSSSDTQYF. The CDR3 DNA reads TGCAGCGTTGGGACTAGCTCCTCAGATACGCAGTATTTT.